The clone carrying this T cell receptor delta chain was counted at least ten times. The data belong to a study of γδ T cells in repeated Plasmodium falciparum infection. At the level of the study: Age- and gender-matched Australian children served as comparison for malaria-exposed Malian children. Each infection was followed by sampling at 21 days, plus baseline and some pre-infection draws. Malian repertoires were sampled cross-sectionally without transmission and longitudinally through febrile malaria.

Both TRG and TRD chains were sequenced from each sorted sample. TCRdb reran clone calling via CATT on the multiplex PCR reads. The sample consists of around 89,000 delta-chain clones, approximately 1.4% of them appearing once. This CDR3 is built from 16 residues. The V end lost 2 bases, the J end lost 1 base, and 14 bases lay between the germline ends. CDR1 is TSWWSYY, CDR2 QGS, per germline. Bulk repertoires came from Vgamma9/Vdelta2+ or Vdelta2-negative gammadelta T cells flow-sorted from PBMC. The TCR sequence derives from a pool of human donors (malaria-infected and uninfected, not separated). This sequence joins TRDV1 and TRDJ1; TRDD2 is a possible D gene (6 bases). Sequenced: gamma-delta T cells from blood. The CDR3 is CALGEGLLLRTDKLIF. The CDR3 region has the DNA TGTGCTCTTGGGGAAGGTCTCCTACTCCGCACCGATAAACTCATCTTT.